This T cell receptor beta chain was captured by sequencing in a study of Graves' ophthalmopathy and Graves' hyperthyroidism. Study-level points and caveats: Blood also harbored most expanded thyroid clonotypes above 0.001 frequency.

With respect to this clonotype: The target antigen is unknown.

For donors with ophthalmopathy, the disease showed moderate-to-severe activity, reached CAS ≥3 and NOSPECS ≥4, and had lasted under 3 months. This CDR3 contains 15 residues. Germline lookup yields CDR1 SGHTA and CDR2 FQGNSA. The junction had 8 bases not matched to a gene; V was cut back by 4 bases and J by 7 bases. RNA transcripts were the source from which TCR beta CDR3 regions were amplified. HTBI primers primed a first-round RT-PCR, and a second-round multiplex PCR followed. TCRdb reprocessed the multiplex PCR reads with MiXCR, giving one entry per CDR3 protein. The repertoire holds some 240,000 distinct CDR3 sequences, with around 50% as singletons.

The chain recombines TRBV7-2 with TRBJ1-2, with 11 positions matching TRBD1. The sequenced sample was peripheral blood. The source is an adult man with Graves' ophthalmopathy. The CDR3 loop is CASSYWTGGASGYTF. The CDR3 DNA sequence: TGTGCCAGCAGCTACTGGACAGGGGGCGCAAGTGGCTACACCTTC. Complete variable domain (other parts from reference TRBV7-2 and TRBJ1-2): GAGVSQSPSNKVTEKGKDVELRCDPISGHTALYWYRQSLGQGLEFLIYFQGNSAPDKSGLPSDRFSAERTGGSVSTLTIQRTQQEDSAVYLCASSYWTGGASGYTFGSGTRLTVV.